Shown below are 8 T cell receptor beta chains from a single sample sequenced in a study of T cells after yellow fever vaccination (dated by TCRdb to between 2017 and 2020). Receptor libraries were prepared by 5' RACE. Sequencing instrument: Illumina HiSeq 2500. The public reads were reanalyzed by TCRdb: fastp trimming at Q25, MiXCR alignment, in-frame beta chains only. Entries that share a CDR3 protein sequence are merged under the most common genes and DNA. The sample records more than 300,000 distinct CDR3 sequences, around 6.8% of which are singletons. The ten top clones hold over 15% of the sample. Reading the label with the study, this specimen's treatment or condition is: live attenuated yellow fever vaccine strain. The sequences come from PBMCs, collected roughly seven weeks after the first yellow fever vaccination. The receptors come from a young man who received the YFV17D yellow fever vaccine.

The rearrangement joins TRBV4-3 to TRBJ2-4; TRBD1 is a possible D gene (6 bases). This CDR3 comprises 14 residues. CDR1 and CDR2 (germline): LGHNA, YSLEER. V was pared by 1 base and J by 8 bases, with 12 bases between. Written as DNA, the CDR3 is TGCGCCAGCAGCCAAGGAACAGGGAAGGACATTCAGTACTTC. Residues: CASSQGTGKDIQYF.

This chain links TRBV12-3 or TRBV12-4 with TRBJ2-1, with 9 nucleotides matching TRBD2. The CDR3 has 14 amino acids. V dropped 1 base and J dropped 15; count of bases not matched to a gene: 10. CDR3 nucleotides: TGTGCCAGCAGTTTAGGACGGCGGGGGGGCGGGAGGTTCTTC. This translates into CASSLGRRGGGRFF.

The chain uses TRBV20-1 and TRBJ2-7; D call uncertain. The CDR3 is made up of 13 amino acids. CDR1 and CDR2 from the germline V gene are DFQATT and SNEGSKA (reference sequence). The CDR3 DNA sequence: TGCAGTGCTAGGGGTGGATTCTCCTACGAGCAGTCCGTC. Translated, it gives CSARGGFSYEQSV.

The V call is TRBV4-3, the J call TRBJ2-1; D unresolved. The ends were cut back, 2 bases at V and 1 base at J, with 15 bases in the middle. The CDR3 sequence is 17 residues long. Germline assignment: CDR1 LGHNA and CDR2 YSLEER. The CDR3 sequence: CASSQSVKGRSYNEQFF. The CDR3 coding sequence is TGCGCCAGCAGCCAATCCGTGAAGGGTAGGTCCTACAATGAGCAGTTCTTC.

This clonotype was observed a handful of times. V and J are TRBV24-1 and TRBJ2-3; TRBD2 is a possible D gene (6 bases). CDR1 and CDR2 (germline): KGHDR, SFDVKD. V was shortened by 4 bases and J by 0 bases, with 7 bases between the two germline ends. CDR3 size: 14 residues. CDR3 in amino acids: CATSEGGSTDTQYF. CDR3 sequence (DNA): TGTGCCACCAGTGAAGGAGGGAGCACAGATACGCAGTATTTT.

This sequence joins TRBV7-2 and TRBJ2-5; a weak D match, TRBD2 (5 bases). The CDR3 has 14 residues. Germline CDR1 is SGHTA and CDR2 is FQGNSA. Trimming removed 3 bases from V and 5 bases from J, with 13 bases in between. The CDR3 spells CASSFQRTGETQYF. CDR3 DNA: TGTGCCAGCAGCTTTCAACGCACGGGGGAGACCCAGTACTTC.

This clonotype was counted only a few times. The rearrangement links TRBV7-2 to TRBJ2-7; D remains ambiguous. CDR1 is SGHTA and CDR2 is FQGNSA in the germline V gene. The CDR3 extends over 13 amino acids. The germline V and J ends were trimmed by 5 bases and 4 bases, with 12 bases remaining between them. CDR3 region: CASSTYLGYEQYF. The DNA of the CDR3 is TGTGCCAGCAGCACCTATCTGGGGTACGAGCAGTACTTC.

In its sample, this clonotype was seen a few times. The chain employs TRBV20-1 and TRBJ2-3; 7 bases agree with TRBD1. Trimming at V came to 7 bases and at J to 3 bases, leaving 16 bases not matched to a gene. The CDR3 sequence is 16 residues long. Germline lookup yields CDR1 DFQATT and CDR2 SNEGSKA (reference sequence). The CDR3 protein is CSGGPMTGSITDTQYF. For the CDR3, the DNA is TGCAGTGGGGGACCAATGACAGGGAGCATTACAGATACGCAGTATTTT.